This entry is about one T cell receptor (beta chain). This specimen comes from a study of blood T cell repertoires in COVID-19. Study details: COVID-19 samples, acute and convalescent, were from the United States, Italy and Spain. PBMCs, B-cell-depleted T cells, or T cells were the source of the cDNA or gDNA that made up the material.

Under the authors' procedure: Estimation of nucleated cell counts relied on the amplification of reference gene primers. Profiling relied on immunoSEQ multiplex PCR, and the TCRdb table lists in-frame clones only, not all of them. For V, J and clone size, that table is used; D and trimming come from the DNA. The profile shows roughly 230,000 clones, roughly four fifths of them singletons. The J segment lost 3 bases and the V segment lost 5 bases, leaving 11 bases of the junction unmatched. CDR1 and CDR2 from the germline V gene are MNHEY and SMNVEV (reference sequence). The CDR3 has 16 residues. Sequencing was done on a sample of peripheral blood. The V and J genes are TRBV27 and TRBJ1-1; TRBD1 matches at 8 bases. This sequence was found in a man aged 45-65 years with acute or convalescent COVID-19. The CDR3 sequence: CASSPTWDRRDTEAFF. Written as DNA, the CDR3 is TGTGCCAGCAGTCCTACCTGGGACAGGAGGGACACTGAAGCTTTCTTT.